These 25 T cell receptor beta chains were all obtained from the same sample, sequenced in a study of CD8+ T cells in alopecia areata. Treatment described: oral pan-JAK inhibitor, 5-10 mg twice daily. Extraction and reverse transcription of RNA yielded cDNA as the sequencing template. TCRdb keeps only in-frame clones here, not all; method: immunoSEQ multiplex PCR. This table holds 200,000 to 250,000 clones, under 70% found once. Source: CD4+ T cells sorted from blood, taken at week 4, from a patient treated with tofacitinib. The source is a human donor with alopecia areata.

V usage is TRBV7-9 and J usage is TRBJ2-5, with 12 positions matching TRBD2. V lost 0 bases and J lost 1; bases outside the gene matches: 3. This CDR3 contains 17 residues. Per the germline V gene, CDR1 is SEHNR and CDR2 is FQNEAQ (reference sequence). The CDR3 DNA sequence: TGTGCCAGCAGCTTAGCCCCGGGACTAGCGGGCCAAGAGACCCAGTACTTC. It encodes CASSLAPGLAGQETQYF.

The chain employs TRBV29-1 and TRBJ1-1; 7 positions agree with TRBD1. Germline loops: CDR1 SQVTM, CDR2 ANQGSEA. V lost 6 bases to trimming and J lost 1 base; unmatched junction nucleotides: 11. The CDR3 extends over 15 amino acids. In nucleotides, the CDR3 is TGCAGCGTCACGCTTAGGGGGCAGGGGAACACTGAAGCTTTCTTT. Its translation: CSVTLRGQGNTEAFF.

This clone was observed a few times. The chain couples TRBV30 to TRBJ2-4; D is undetermined. Trimming pared 0 bases from V and 7 bases from J, leaving 4 bases between. The length of the CDR3 is 11 residues. Germline loops: CDR1 GTSNPN, CDR2 SVGIG (reference sequence). The CDR3 protein is CAWSVRNIQYF. DNA for the CDR3: TGTGCCTGGAGTGTACGGAACATTCAGTACTTC.

The CDR3 nucleotides read TGCGCCAGCAGCCTGGCGCAGGGGGAAAAACTGTTTTTT. This translates into CASSLAQGEKLFF. This rearrangement joins TRBV4-1 to TRBJ1-4; TRBD1 is a possible D gene (6 bases). Per the germline V gene, CDR1 is MGHRA and CDR2 is YSYEKL. The ends were cut back, 4 bases at V and 8 bases at J, with 11 bases in the middle. The CDR3 is made up of 13 amino acids.

This clone was found a few times. The chain joins TRBV4-2 to TRBJ2-5; D is perhaps TRBD1 (6 bases). This CDR3 comprises 14 residues. Germline V gene lookup returns CDR1 LGHNA and CDR2 YNFKEQ. V lost 2 bases and J 1 base, leaving 8 bases between the germline ends. This CDR3 is CASSQKTGQETQYF. The CDR3 region has the DNA TGTGCCAGCAGCCAAAAGACAGGCCAAGAGACCCAGTACTTC.

This clone has just a few counts. The V gene is TRBV29-1, the J gene TRBJ2-5, with D tentatively TRBD1 (6 bases). The V end was cut by 2 bases, the J end by 4 bases, with 14 bases between. CDR3 length: 14 amino acids. The germline CDR1 and CDR2 sequences are SQVTM and ANQGSEA. CDR3 region: CSVEMWGLGETQYF. DNA of the CDR3: TGCAGCGTTGAAATGTGGGGGCTCGGAGAGACCCAGTACTTC.

This clone has just a few counts. CDR3 loop: CAISPQGLYGYTF. The CDR3 bases are TGTGCCATCAGCCCCCAGGGGCTCTATGGCTACACCTTC. J is TRBJ1-2 and V is TRBV10-3; perhaps TRBD1 as D (6 bases). The CDR3 is made up of 13 amino acids. V lost 6 bases and J 4 bases, leaving 12 bases between the germline ends. Germline lookup yields CDR1 ENHRY and CDR2 SYGVKD.

DNA of the CDR3: TGTGCCAGCAGCCAACCGGACAGGGGAACCGGCTATGGCTACACCTTC. Translation gives CASSQPDRGTGYGYTF. The V and J genes are TRBV4-2 and TRBJ1-2; 9 positions agree with TRBD1. V lost 2 bases and J lost 4; bases outside the gene matches: 8. Germline loops: CDR1 LGHNA, CDR2 YNFKEQ. The length of the CDR3 is 16 residues.

V is TRBV7-2 and J is TRBJ2-3; D perhaps matches TRBD2 (6 bases). The CDR3 runs to 15 residues. V was trimmed by 6 bases and J by 5 bases, leaving 18 bases between them. CDR1 and CDR2 (germline): SGHTA, FQGNSA. The CDR3: CASRLGGYVGDTQYF. The DNA for the CDR3 is TGTGCCAGCAGACTCGGGGGATACGTCGGAGATACGCAGTATTTT.

This clone was seen just once. This chain connects TRBV6-5 to TRBJ1-2; D call uncertain. The germline V gene has CDR1 MNHEY and CDR2 SVGAGI. The CDR3 is 13 residues long. The V end lost 4 bases, the J end lost 7 bases, and 13 bases lay between the germline ends. In DNA form, the CDR3 reads TGTGCCAGCAGTTCCCTAAGCCCGGGTGGCTACACCTTC. Translating gives CASSSLSPGGYTF.

The chain has TRBV30 and TRBJ1-5, with D possibly matching TRBD1 (5 bases). Germline V gene data show CDR1 as GTSNPN and CDR2 as SVGIG (reference sequence). V was trimmed by 0 bases and J by 1 base, leaving 22 bases between them. This CDR3 is built from 19 residues. CDR3 nucleotides: TGTGCCTGGAGTGTGATAGGGACGCACTATTTCGGAAGCAATCAGCCCCAGCATTTT. The encoded protein is CAWSVIGTHYFGSNQPQHF.

This sequence joins TRBV30 and TRBJ1-3; D remains unclear. This CDR3 has 14 amino acids. Germline V CDR1 and CDR2: GTSNPN, SVGIG (reference sequence). V was trimmed by 5 bases and J by 3 bases, leaving 14 bases between them. CDR3 loop: CAWARPDLGNTIYF. The CDR3 DNA is TGTGCCTGGGCCCGCCCCGACCTTGGAAACACCATATATTTT.

The CDR3 DNA reads TGCGCCAGCAGCTTAAACAGGGGAGATCAGCCCCAGCATTTT. Encoded protein: CASSLNRGDQPQHF. The chain joins TRBV5-1 to TRBJ1-5; the match to TRBD1 covers 7 bases. This CDR3 spans 14 amino acids. CDR1 and CDR2 (germline): SGHRS, YFSETQ. V was clipped by 2 bases and J by 5 bases; unmatched bases: 4.

This chain connects TRBV5-1 to TRBJ2-7, with D uncertain. The germline CDR1 and CDR2 sequences are SGHRS and YFSETQ. The CDR3 contains 12 residues. V was cut by 0 bases and J by 7 bases, with 8 bases left in between. CDR3 region: CASSLVMGEQYF. DNA for the CDR3: TGCGCCAGCAGCTTGGTAATGGGGGAGCAGTACTTC.

The rearrangement uses TRBV6-6 and TRBJ2-6; no clear D gene. The germline gives CDR1 MNHNY, CDR2 SVGAGI (reference sequence). Trimming stripped 6 bases from V and 0 bases from J, with 6 bases between. The CDR3 spans 14 residues. CDR3 sequence reads: CASSKNSGANVLTF. DNA for the CDR3: TGTGCCAGCAGCAAAAACTCTGGGGCCAACGTCCTGACTTTC.

The chain combines TRBV7-8 with TRBJ2-5; D tentatively fits TRBD1 or TRBD2 (5 bases each). This CDR3 is built from 15 residues. Germline V gene data show CDR1 as SGHVS and CDR2 as FQNEAQ. V lost 6 bases, J lost 5 bases, and 19 bases lay in between. The DNA of the CDR3 is TGTGCCAGCAGTTTGGGACCACTCGTTGGGGAGACCCAGTACTTC. Its translation is CASSLGPLVGETQYF.

This clone is a singleton in its sample. The chain employs TRBV5-6 and TRBJ2-5, with D hard to call. CDR1 and CDR2 from the germline V gene are SGHDT and YYEEEE. The V and J ends lost 3 bases and 5 bases respectively, with 5 bases between them. This CDR3 has 11 residues. CDR3 amino acids: CASSYDETQYF. For the CDR3, the DNA is TGTGCCAGCAGCTACGATGAGACCCAGTACTTC. The full variable domain, rest sourced from reference TRBV5-6 and TRBJ2-5, is DAGVTQSPTHLIKTRGQQVTLRCSPKSGHDTVSWYQQALGQGPQFIFQYYEEEERQRGNFPDRFSGHQFPNYSSELNVNALLLGDSALYLCASSYDETQYFGPGTRLLVL.

The V call is TRBV19, the J call TRBJ2-4, with 12 bases that match TRBD2. The CDR3 sequence is 13 residues long. Germline lookup yields CDR1 LNHDA and CDR2 SQIVND (reference sequence). V trimming: 6 bases; J trimming: 12 bases; junction bases outside the gene matches: 6. CDR3 DNA sequence: TGTGCCAGTAGCCGGACTAGCGGGGTACCTCAGTACTTC. Residues: CASSRTSGVPQYF.

V gene TRBV7-2 combines with J gene TRBJ2-5; D might be TRBD1 or TRBD2, each matching 5 bases. In germline, CDR1 is SGHTA, CDR2 FQGNSA. The CDR3 sequence is 12 residues long. V was trimmed by 10 bases and J by 2 bases, leaving 11 bases between them. The CDR3 loop is CATGWGQETQYF. Written as DNA, the CDR3 is TGTGCCACCGGATGGGGGCAAGAGACCCAGTACTTC.

Of note for this clone: The identical CDR3 is also encoded by other nucleotide sequences in the sample. CDR3 coding DNA: TGTGCCAGCAGCTTATCAGGTCTTGGGGAGACCCAGTACTTC. This translates into CASSLSGLGETQYF. The chain has TRBV7-3 and TRBJ2-5; no definite D call. The germline CDR1 and CDR2 sequences are SGHTA and FQGTGA. Trimming cost V 2 bases and J 5 bases, with 12 bases left between them. The CDR3 runs to 14 residues.

The chain links TRBV7-6 to TRBJ2-7; the match to TRBD1 covers 10 bases. The length of the CDR3 is 15 residues. Trimming cost V 5 bases and J 0 bases; bases outside gene matches: 4. Germline CDR1 SGHVS, CDR2 FNYEAQ. The CDR3 spells CASSPRTGGSYEQYF. DNA for the CDR3: TGTGCCAGCAGCCCCCGGACAGGGGGCTCCTACGAGCAGTACTTC.

The CDR3 sequence is CAWSRKGQGNNEQFF. CDR3 DNA sequence: TGTGCCTGGAGCCGAAAGGGACAGGGAAACAATGAGCAGTTCTTC. The genes are TRBV30 and TRBJ2-1; 9 bases line up with TRBD1. Germline V gene sequence: CDR1 GTSNPN, CDR2 SVGIG (reference sequence). The trim removed 3 bases at V and 5 bases at J, leaving 8 bases unmatched. The length of the CDR3 is 15 residues.

This clone turned up a few times. The rearrangement joins TRBV11-3 to TRBJ2-1, with D uncertain. The germline V gene has CDR1 SGHNT and CDR2 YENEEA. V was trimmed by 8 bases and J by 0 bases, leaving 8 bases between them. The CDR3 is made up of 13 amino acids. CDR3 region: CASRMYSYNEQFF. The CDR3 nucleotides are TGTGCCAGCCGGATGTACTCCTACAATGAGCAGTTCTTC.

This clone turned up a few times. The chain carries TRBV30 and TRBJ1-2; D ambiguous. V dropped 0 bases and J dropped 4 bases, with 6 bases sitting between them. This CDR3 has 12 residues. The germline V gene encodes CDR1 GTSNPN and CDR2 SVGIG (reference sequence). The CDR3 spells CAWSVEAYGYTF. The DNA for the CDR3 is TGTGCCTGGAGTGTAGAGGCCTATGGCTACACCTTC.

The chain has TRBV4-3 and TRBJ2-7, with D maybe TRBD1 (6 bases). The germline gives CDR1 LGHNA, CDR2 YSLEER. This CDR3 spans 15 amino acids. The germline V and J ends were trimmed by 2 bases and 2 bases, with 13 bases remaining between them. CDR3 protein: CASSQSGGQTYEQYF. The CDR3 bases are TGCGCCAGCAGCCAATCCGGAGGACAGACCTACGAGCAGTACTTC.